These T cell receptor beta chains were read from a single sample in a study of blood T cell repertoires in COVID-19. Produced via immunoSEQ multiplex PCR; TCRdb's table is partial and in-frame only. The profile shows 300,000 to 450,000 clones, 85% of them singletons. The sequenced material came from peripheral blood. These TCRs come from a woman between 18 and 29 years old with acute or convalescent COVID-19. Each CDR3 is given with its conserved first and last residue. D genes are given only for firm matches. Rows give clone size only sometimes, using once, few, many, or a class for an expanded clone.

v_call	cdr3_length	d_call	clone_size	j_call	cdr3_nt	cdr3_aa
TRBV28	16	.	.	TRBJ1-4	TGTGCCAGCAGCCGATCAACAGGGACAACTAATGAAAAACTGTTTTTT	CASSRSTGTTNEKLFF
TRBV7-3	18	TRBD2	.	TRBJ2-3	TGTGCCAGCAGCTTAACGGGGGAGGGCTGGCAGGGTGCAGATACGCAGTATTTT	CASSLTGEGWQGADTQYF
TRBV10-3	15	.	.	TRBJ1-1	TGTGCCATCAGTGAGCCAAAAGGGGCCGGGACTGAAGCTTTCTTT	CAISEPKGAGTEAFF
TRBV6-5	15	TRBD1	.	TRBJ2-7	TGTGCCAGCAGTATTTCCGGGACAGGGGACTACGAGCAGTACTTC	CASSISGTGDYEQYF
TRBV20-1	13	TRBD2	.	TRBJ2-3	TGCAGTGCTAGTCCGGGGGGGGCGGATACGCAGTATTTT	CSASPGGADTQYF
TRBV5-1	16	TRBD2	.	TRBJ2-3	TGCGCCAGCGGATTCCTGGCAGCGGGGGTAGGAGATACGCAGTATTTT	CASGFLAAGVGDTQYF
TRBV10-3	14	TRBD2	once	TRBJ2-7	TGTGCCATCAATGAGCGGGAGGGCACCTACGAGCAGTACTTC	CAINEREGTYEQYF
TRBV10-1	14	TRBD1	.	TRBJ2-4	TGCGCCAGCAGTGAGCTGCGGGACAGGTCCATTCAGTACTTC	CASSELRDRSIQYF
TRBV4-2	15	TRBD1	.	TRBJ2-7	TGTGCCAGCAGCCAAGCTCCGGACAGGGTCTACGAGCAGTACTTC	CASSQAPDRVYEQYF
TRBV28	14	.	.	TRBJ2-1	TGTGCCAGCAGTGCACGGGACTTTTACAATGAGCAGTTCTTC	CASSARDFYNEQFF
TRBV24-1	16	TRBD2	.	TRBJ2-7	TGTGCCACCAGTGAACCCGGGACTAGCGTAATCTACGAGCAGTACTTC	CATSEPGTSVIYEQYF
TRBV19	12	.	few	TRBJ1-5	TGTGCCAGTAGTATTGCGTGGCAGCCCCAGCATTTT	CASSIAWQPQHF
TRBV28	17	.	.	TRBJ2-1	TGTGCCAGCAGAAGTACAGGTAAAAAAAACCGATACAATGAGCAGTTCTTC	CASRSTGKKNRYNEQFF
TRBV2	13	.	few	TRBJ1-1	TGTGCCAGCAGTCGGCAGGGCGGAACTGAAGCTTTCTTT	CASSRQGGTEAFF
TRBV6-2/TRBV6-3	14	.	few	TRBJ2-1	TGTGCCAGCAGTTACTCGAGAGGGTACAATGAGCAGTTCTTC	CASSYSRGYNEQFF
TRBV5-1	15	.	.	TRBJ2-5	TGCGCCAGCAGCTTGAACCTCCAGGGACAAGAGACCCAGTACTTC	CASSLNLQGQETQYF
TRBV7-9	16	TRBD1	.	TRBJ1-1	TGTGCCAGCAGTCCCGGGACAGGGGGCCTGTACACTGAAGCTTTCTTT	CASSPGTGGLYTEAFF
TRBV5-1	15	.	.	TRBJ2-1	TGCGCCAGCAGCTTGGTAGGCGGGGAATACAATGAGCAGTTCTTC	CASSLVGGEYNEQFF
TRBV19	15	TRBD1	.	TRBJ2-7	TGTGCCAGTAGTATTTGGGACAGGGACATCAACGAGCAGTACTTC	CASSIWDRDINEQYF
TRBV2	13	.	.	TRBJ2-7	TGTGCCAGCAGTGAATCGGGGAACAGCGAGCAGTACTTC	CASSESGNSEQYF
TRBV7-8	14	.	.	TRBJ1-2	TGTGCCAGCAGCTTAGCGGTGGGGGGATTGAGCTACACCTTC	CASSLAVGGLSYTF
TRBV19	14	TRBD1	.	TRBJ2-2	TGTGCCAGTAGTATGGGACAGCCCACCGGGGAGCTGTTTTTT	CASSMGQPTGELFF
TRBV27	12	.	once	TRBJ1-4	TGTGCCAGCAGCCTCAGGAATGAAAAACTGTTTTTT	CASSLRNEKLFF
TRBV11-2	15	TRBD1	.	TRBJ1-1	TGTGCCAGCAGCTTAGATAGGGACAGAAACACTGAAGCTTTCTTT	CASSLDRDRNTEAFF
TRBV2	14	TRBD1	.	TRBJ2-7	TGTGCCAGCAGCCTAGACAGGGGGAATAGCGAGCAGTACTTC	CASSLDRGNSEQYF
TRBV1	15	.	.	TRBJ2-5	TGCACCAGCATCCCCAAACAGGGGGCGGGAGAGACCCAGTACTTC	CTSIPKQGAGETQYF
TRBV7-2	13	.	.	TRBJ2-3	TGTGCCAGCAGCTTACTGTCGGGAGATACGCAGTATTTT	CASSLLSGDTQYF
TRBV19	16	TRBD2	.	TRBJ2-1	TGTGCCAGTAGTGTCGGCGGGACTAGCGTATACAATGAGCAGTTCTTC	CASSVGGTSVYNEQFF
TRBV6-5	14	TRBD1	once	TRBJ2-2	TGTGCCAGCAGGATACAGGGGGCCGCCGGGGAGCTGTTTTTT	CASRIQGAAGELFF
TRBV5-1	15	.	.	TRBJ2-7	TGCGCCAGCAGCTTGCGTCAAAGCGGAGTGTACGAGCAGTACTTC	CASSLRQSGVYEQYF
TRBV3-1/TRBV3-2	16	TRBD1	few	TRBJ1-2	TGTGCCAGCAGCCACCGGACAGGGGATTTTGGCTATGGCTACACCTTC	CASSHRTGDFGYGYTF
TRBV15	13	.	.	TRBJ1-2	TGTGCCACCAGCAGGGGCCTGGTATCTGGCTACACCTTC	CATSRGLVSGYTF
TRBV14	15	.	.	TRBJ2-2	TGTGCCAGCAGCCAACAACGGGCGAACACCGGGGAGCTGTTTTTT	CASSQQRANTGELFF
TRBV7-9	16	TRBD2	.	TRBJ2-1	TGTGCCAGCAGCCCCGCCGGACTAGCGGATTGGAATGAGCAGTTCTTC	CASSPAGLADWNEQFF
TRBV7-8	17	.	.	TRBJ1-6	TGTGCCAGCAGCTTAGGATCGCTGGTACAGTATAATTCACCCCTCCACTTT	CASSLGSLVQYNSPLHF